Included here is one T cell receptor (beta chain) sequence, with context. Antigen: not known. Trimming removed 4 bases from V and 1 base from J; junction bases left unmatched: 6. CDR3 length: 16 residues. Germline lookup yields CDR1 MNHEY and CDR2 SVGAGI. The source of the sample is a study of CD8 T cells in Susac syndrome. Study-level results: Individuals included in the TCR sequencing and HLA analysis were acknowledged by the study to be relatively few in number.

Reverse transcription of about 0.45 to 1 ug RNA was carried out with random hexamers. The amplification used immunoSEQ multiplex PCR on TCR beta CDR3; it spanned 54 Vbeta and 13 Jbeta. TCRdb itself ran the immunoSEQ multiplex PCR reads through MiXCR, one entry per CDR3 protein. The repertoire holds hundreds of thousands of distinct CDR3 sequences, with roughly 85% as singletons. Sequencing of TCR beta was carried out in blood CD8+ and CD4+ T cells. While CD8+ and CD4+ T cells were isolated negatively, TEMRA cells were enriched by FACS. Sequenced: CD8+ T cells from PBMCs. This TCR was sampled from a human donor with multiple sclerosis. The gene calls are TRBV6-5 and TRBJ2-7; 11 bases map to TRBD2. The CDR3 DNA reads TGTGCCAGCAGTTTCGCGACTAGCGGGACATCCTACGAGCAGTACTTC. It encodes CASSFATSGTSYEQYF.